The 32 T cell receptor beta chains below come from one sample, sequenced in a study of shared clonotypes between healthy human individuals. The method was immunoSEQ multiplex PCR; TCRdb's version includes in-frame clones alone and lacks a portion of them. The repertoire holds more than 1,200,000 clones, with just under 99% as singletons. The source material was naive CD4+ T cells sorted from blood. Stated subset: CD45RA+ positively selected. Every receptor here comes from a young man in good health.

This rearrangement joins TRBV27 to TRBJ2-1, with D perhaps assigned TRBD1 or TRBD2 (6 bases each). The CDR3 runs to 14 residues. CDR1 MNHEY and CDR2 SMNVEV come from the germline V gene (reference sequence). V lost 4 bases, J lost 7 bases, and 14 bases lay in between. This chain's CDR3 is CASSYLGGGNEQFF. The CDR3 DNA reads TGTGCCAGCAGTTATCTAGGAGGGGGTAATGAGCAGTTCTTC.

As regards this clone: In the same sample, other DNA sequences code for this CDR3. V usage is TRBV6-6 and J usage is TRBJ2-5; D gene ambiguous. CDR3 length: 12 residues. Trimming pared 0 bases from V and 5 bases from J, leaving 4 bases between. Germline CDR1 reads MNHNY; CDR2 reads SVGAGI (reference sequence). The CDR3 sequence: CASSYSQETQYF. The CDR3 DNA reads TGTGCCAGCAGTTACTCCCAGGAGACCCAGTACTTC.

The V call is TRBV10-1, the J call TRBJ2-1; maybe TRBD2 (5 bases). V lost 6 bases, J lost 7 bases, and 16 bases lay in between. This CDR3 region has 14 residues. Germline assignment: CDR1 WNHNN and CDR2 SYGVQD (reference sequence). CDR3 in amino acids: CASSPGITRNEQFF. The CDR3 region has the DNA TGCGCCAGCAGCCCGGGGATAACTCGGAATGAGCAGTTCTTC.

The rearrangement joins TRBV4-3 to TRBJ1-1; D is possibly TRBD1 (5 bases). V lost 6 bases, J lost 7 bases, and 18 bases lay in between. The CDR3 runs 14 residues. CDR1 and CDR2 from the germline V gene are LGHNA and YSLEER. The CDR3 sequence: CASRVTTVGDEAFF. The CDR3 DNA reads as TGCGCCAGCAGGGTTACGACAGTGGGGGATGAAGCTTTCTTT.

V usage is TRBV5-6 and J usage is TRBJ1-5; no reliable D call. Trimming left V 2 bases short and J 0 bases short, with 9 bases between. This CDR3 is 15 amino acids long. Germline CDR1 and CDR2: SGHDT and YYEEEE. CDR3 coding DNA: TGTGCCAGCAGCTTACTCGGGGATAGCAATCAGCCCCAGCATTTT. Its translation: CASSLLGDSNQPQHF.

V usage is TRBV27 and J usage is TRBJ1-2; no firm D call. Germline values: CDR1 MNHEY, CDR2 SMNVEV (reference sequence). Trimming pared 2 bases from V and 7 bases from J, leaving 11 bases between. This CDR3 is 13 amino acids long. For the CDR3, the DNA is TGTGCCAGCAGTTTAAGAAGGGTTGGTGGCTACACCTTC. Its protein is CASSLRRVGGYTF.

The V gene is TRBV9, the J gene TRBJ2-7; tentative D call: TRBD1 (6 bases). This CDR3 spans 16 amino acids. Trimming pared 0 bases from V and 2 bases from J, leaving 15 bases between. Germline V gene sequence: CDR1 SGDLS, CDR2 YYNGEE. The CDR3 here is CASSVEPAGAPYEQYF. Here the CDR3 DNA reads TGTGCCAGCAGCGTAGAACCGGCAGGGGCCCCCTACGAGCAGTACTTC. The complete variable domain, with remaining parts taken from reference TRBV9 and TRBJ2-7, reads DSGVTQTPKHLITATGQRVTLRCSPRSGDLSVYWYQQSLDQGLQFLIQYYNGEERAKGNILERFSAQQFPDLHSELNLSSLELGDSALYFCASSVEPAGAPYEQYFGPGTRLTVT.

The rearrangement links TRBV2 to TRBJ1-5; no definite D call. From germline, CDR1 is SNHLY and CDR2 FYNNEI. Trimming removed 2 bases from V and 2 bases from J, with 13 bases in between. The CDR3 is 16 residues long. The CDR3 DNA sequence: TGTGCCAGCAGTGAACGAGAACCCTGGGGCAATCAGCCCCAGCATTTT. As protein: CASSEREPWGNQPQHF.

The chain combines TRBV4-2 with TRBJ2-1; tentatively, D is TRBD1 or TRBD2 (6 bases each). CDR1 and CDR2 from the germline V gene are LGHNA and YNFKEQ. V was trimmed by 5 bases and J by 0 bases, leaving 20 bases between them. The CDR3 is made up of 18 amino acids. The CDR3 sequence is CASSIVGRGASSYNEQFF. The CDR3 DNA is TGTGCCAGCAGCATCGTGGGTAGGGGGGCGAGCTCCTACAATGAGCAGTTCTTC.

The chain joins TRBV7-9 to TRBJ2-3; D remains ambiguous. Per germline, CDR1 SEHNR and CDR2 FQNEAQ (reference sequence). The CDR3 length is 12 residues. The ends were cut back, 5 bases at V and 2 bases at J, with 5 bases in the middle. CDR3 region: CASSANTDTQYF. The CDR3 DNA sequence: TGTGCCAGCAGCGCCAACACAGATACGCAGTATTTT.

The V call is TRBV2, the J call TRBJ2-1; TRBD1 might be the D (5 bases). The CDR3 extends over 14 amino acids. V was trimmed by 5 bases and J by 5 bases, leaving 13 bases between them. Germline V gene data show CDR1 as SNHLY and CDR2 as FYNNEI. CDR3 sequence: CASSSYARDNEQFF. The CDR3 DNA sequence: TGTGCCAGCAGTTCCTATGCCAGGGACAATGAGCAGTTCTTC.

This chain links TRBV10-3 with TRBJ1-2; weak D call: TRBD1 (6 bases). Germline lookup yields CDR1 ENHRY and CDR2 SYGVKD. Trimming pared 0 bases from V and 4 bases from J, leaving 15 bases between. The CDR3 consists of 16 residues. The CDR3 DNA sequence: TGTGCCATCAGTGAGTCAACAGGGAGGTTACGCTATGGCTACACCTTC. Its protein product is CAISESTGRLRYGYTF.

The V call is TRBV6-5, the J call TRBJ2-7; 8 bases are shared with TRBD2. CDR1 MNHEY and CDR2 SVGAGI come from the germline V gene. The CDR3 runs to 15 residues. With 4 bases clipped from V and 4 bases from J, the junction kept 9 bases outside the gene matches. The CDR3 is CASSSAGTSRYEQYF. DNA for the CDR3: TGTGCCAGCAGTTCGGCCGGGACTAGTAGGTACGAGCAGTACTTC.

This chain uses TRBV27 with TRBJ2-7, with TRBD2 identical over 12 bases. The CDR3 consists of 14 residues. The V and J ends lost 5 bases and 7 bases, in that order; junction bases with no gene match: 6. The germline CDR1 and CDR2 sequences are MNHEY and SMNVEV (reference sequence). CDR3 amino acids: CASSRLAGAHEQYF. The CDR3 nucleotides read TGTGCCAGCAGTCGACTAGCGGGAGCTCATGAGCAGTACTTC.

The chain uses TRBV11-2 and TRBJ2-7, with 10 nucleotides matching TRBD2. Trimming removed 2 bases from V and 9 bases from J; junction bases left unmatched: 4. This CDR3 region has 13 residues. Germline V lookup: CDR1 SGHAT, CDR2 FQNNGV. DNA of the CDR3: TGTGCCAGCAGCTTAACTAGCGGGATCTCGCAGTACTTC. Encoded protein: CASSLTSGISQYF. The whole variable domain, remainder taken from reference TRBV11-2 and TRBJ2-7, is EAGVAQSPRYKIIEKRQSVAFWCNPISGHATLYWYQQILGQGPKLLIQFQNNGVVDDSQLPKDRFSAERLKGVDSTLKIQPAKLEDSAVYLCASSLTSGISQYFGPGTRLTVT.

A remark on this clone: Other DNA sequences of this sample code for an identical CDR3. The chain carries TRBV5-1 and TRBJ2-7; 7 nucleotides align to TRBD2. Germline CDR1 reads SGHRS; CDR2 reads YFSETQ. Losses at the gene ends were 0 bases for V and 1 base for J; bases not matched to a gene: 4. There are 15 residues in the CDR3. The CDR3 protein is CASSLVTGGSYEQYF. The CDR3 nucleotides are TGCGCCAGCAGCTTGGTAACGGGAGGTTCCTACGAGCAGTACTTC.

A note on this clone: The junction and the germline gene differ at one end; a read error may be behind it. The rearrangement uses TRBV7-7 and TRBJ2-1, with D perhaps matching TRBD2 (5 bases). The length of the CDR3 is 13 residues. Germline V gives CDR1 SSHAT, CDR2 FNYEAQ (reference sequence). The chain's CDR3 is CASSLDRGSEQFF. CDR3 DNA sequence: TGTGCTAGCAGCTTAGATCGTGGGAGTGAGCAGTTCTTC.

Points on this clone: This same CDR3 is encoded by further DNA sequences in the sample. The V call is TRBV2, the J call TRBJ2-3; D not resolved. The CDR3 has 12 residues. With 4 bases removed from V and 2 bases from J, the gap between germline ends came to 4 bases. Per germline, CDR1 SNHLY and CDR2 FYNNEI. DNA for the CDR3: TGTGCCAGCAGTGGGGACACAGATACGCAGTATTTT. This codes for CASSGDTDTQYF.

In the case of this clone: Other nucleotide sequences from this sample produce the same CDR3. V gene TRBV30 combines with J gene TRBJ2-7; no definite D call. Germline CDR1 and CDR2: GTSNPN and SVGIG (reference sequence). The CDR3 has 13 amino acids. Trimming removed 2 bases at V and 3 bases at J, with 11 bases between. CDR3 residues: CAWSPTLSYEQYF. In DNA, the CDR3 is TGTGCCTGGAGTCCGACACTTAGCTACGAGCAGTACTTC.

The chain uses TRBV6-5 and TRBJ2-7; tentatively, D is TRBD2 (6 bases). The length of the CDR3 is 14 residues. CDR1 and CDR2 from the germline V gene are MNHEY and SVGAGI. Deletions cut 5 bases from V and 0 bases from J, with 11 bases between. CDR3: CASSQTGSSYEQYF. CDR3 bases: TGTGCCAGCAGTCAGACCGGGAGCTCCTACGAGCAGTACTTC.

The gene calls are TRBV11-2 and TRBJ1-2; weak D call: TRBD1 (5 bases). The CDR3 contains 13 residues. The V end lost 2 bases, the J end lost 8 bases, and 12 bases lay between the germline ends. CDR1 SGHAT and CDR2 FQNNGV come from the germline V gene. CDR3 DNA sequence: TGTGCCAGCAGCTTATCGGCAGGGTTAGGCTACACCTTC. It is translated as CASSLSAGLGYTF.

The chain is built from TRBV7-6 and TRBJ2-7; TRBD2 aligns across 9 bases. The germline gives CDR1 SGHVS, CDR2 FNYEAQ. The CDR3 runs 18 residues. The J segment lost 9 bases and the V segment lost 5 bases, leaving 23 bases of the junction unmatched. CDR3 loop: CASSHVVAGGPFGLGQYF. CDR3 in DNA: TGTGCCAGCAGCCACGTGGTGGCGGGAGGGCCTTTTGGTCTTGGGCAGTACTTC. Full variable domain (missing parts from reference TRBV7-6 and TRBJ2-7): GAGVSQSPRYKVTKRGQDVALRCDPISGHVSLYWYRQALGQGPEFLTYFNYEAQQDKSGLPNDRFSAERPEGSISTLTIQRTEQRDSAMYRCASSHVVAGGPFGLGQYFGPGTRLTVT.

Remarks on this clone: This specimen includes other DNA sequences encoding the same CDR3. This rearrangement joins TRBV7-6 to TRBJ2-3; tentative D call: TRBD2 (6 bases). The V end was cut by 1 base, the J end by 0 bases, with 8 bases between. The CDR3 totals 15 residues. Germline CDR1 SGHVS, CDR2 FNYEAQ. The CDR3, as DNA: TGTGCCAGCAGCTTAGTGGCGGGGAGCACAGATACGCAGTATTTT. It codes for CASSLVAGSTDTQYF.

This chain connects TRBV6-1 to TRBJ2-5; D unclear. This CDR3 is 13 amino acids long. V was pared by 4 bases and J by 3 bases, with 9 bases between. The germline CDR1 and CDR2 sequences are MNHNS and SASEGT. The CDR3 DNA reads as TGTGCCAGCAGTGTTGGAGCGAAAGAGACCCAGTACTTC. Its protein is CASSVGAKETQYF.

This clone is a singleton in its sample. The V and J genes are TRBV10-1 and TRBJ2-7; 10 bases are a match to TRBD2. The J segment lost 3 bases and the V segment lost 7 bases, leaving 9 bases of the junction unmatched. The CDR3 runs 15 residues. CDR1 WNHNN and CDR2 SYGVQD come from the germline V gene (reference sequence). CDR3 protein: CASIGLAAIGYEQYF. The CDR3, as DNA: TGCGCCAGCATAGGACTAGCGGCTATAGGCTACGAGCAGTACTTC.

The CDR3 here is CASSLVGRSPTGYTF. CDR3 coding DNA: TGCGCCAGCAGCTTGGTTGGCAGGTCGCCAACTGGCTACACCTTC. The chain has TRBV5-1 and TRBJ1-2; no clear D gene. Per the germline V gene, CDR1 is SGHRS and CDR2 is YFSETQ. V gave up 0 bases and J gave up 7 bases, with 16 bases separating them. The CDR3 has 15 residues.

This clone was detected once. The rearrangement joins TRBV6-6 to TRBJ2-7, with D unclear. With 6 bases removed from V and 5 bases from J, the gap between germline ends came to 8 bases. CDR3 size: 11 residues. Germline CDR1 MNHNY, CDR2 SVGAGI (reference sequence). The CDR3 loop is CASSPLNEQYF. CDR3 nucleotides: TGTGCCAGCAGCCCCCTCAACGAGCAGTACTTC.

This chain connects TRBV6-6 to TRBJ2-7, with 10 bases aligning to TRBD2. Germline trimming cut 7 bases from V and 0 bases from J; bases unmatched to any gene: 0. CDR1 is MNHNY, CDR2 SVGAGI, per germline (reference sequence). The CDR3 runs 13 residues. The CDR3 DNA follows: TGTGCCAGCACTAGCGGGAGCTCCTACGAGCAGTACTTC. Protein sequence: CASTSGSSYEQYF.

The V and J genes are TRBV19 and TRBJ2-7; the match to TRBD1 covers 10 bases. CDR3 length equals 17 residues. The germline gives CDR1 LNHDA, CDR2 SQIVND (reference sequence). Germline trimming cut 7 bases from V and 4 bases from J; bases unmatched to any gene: 16. CDR3 sequence: CASTPGTGVLGSYEQYF. CDR3 nucleotide sequence: TGTGCCAGTACCCCTGGGACAGGGGTTTTAGGGAGTTACGAGCAGTACTTC. Together with reference TRBV19 and TRBJ2-7, the CDR3 gives the full variable domain: DGGITQSPKYLFRKEGQNVTLSCEQNLNHDAMYWYRQDPGQGLRLIYYSQIVNDFQKGDIAEGYSVSREKKESFPLTVTSAQKNPTAFYLCASTPGTGVLGSYEQYFGPGTRLTVT.

This clone was counted only a few times. Other DNA sequences of this sample code for an identical CDR3. The J gene is TRBJ2-1, the V gene TRBV29-1, with D possibly matching TRBD2 (6 bases). Trimming shortened V by 4 bases and J by 0 bases, and 7 bases separated the two germline ends. The length of the CDR3 is 13 residues. Germline CDR1 reads SQVTM; CDR2 reads ANQGSEA. The CDR3 loop is CSVAGDSYNEQFF. CDR3 DNA: TGCAGCGTTGCGGGGGACTCCTACAATGAGCAGTTCTTC.

The rearrangement links TRBV2 to TRBJ2-1, with 12 bases that match TRBD2. The CDR3 extends over 16 amino acids. Unmatched junction bases numbered 9, after V lost 5 bases and J lost 7 bases. Germline CDR1 SNHLY, CDR2 FYNNEI. The CDR3 protein is CASSFLAGGPGNEQFF. The CDR3 region has the DNA TGTGCCAGCAGTTTCCTAGCGGGAGGGCCGGGGAATGAGCAGTTCTTC. The full variable domain, with the rest looked up from reference TRBV2 and TRBJ2-1, is EPEVTQTPSHQVTQMGQEVILRCVPISNHLYFYWYRQILGQKVEFLVSFYNNEISEKSEIFDDQFSVERPDGSNFTLKIRSTKLEDSAMYFCASSFLAGGPGNEQFFGPGTRLTVL.

This sequence joins TRBV19 and TRBJ1-1; D is ambiguous. V shed 6 bases and J shed 6 bases, with 26 bases lying between them. Per the germline V gene, CDR1 is LNHDA and CDR2 is SQIVND (reference sequence). The CDR3 runs 17 residues. The CDR3 spells CASSPTLPTVRSSEAFF. CDR3 in DNA: TGTGCCAGTAGCCCAACGCTTCCAACAGTCCGATCTTCTGAAGCTTTCTTT.